This T cell receptor beta chain came from a study of human T cells and chemical hapten exposure. In the study overall: Patients' scalps got diphenylcyclopropenone weekly throughout the approximately 25-week study.

This CDR3 has 14 amino acids. The V gene lost 7 bases and the J gene lost 3 bases, with 17 bases spanning the gap. The germline V gene encodes CDR1 DFQATT and CDR2 SNEGSKA (reference sequence). TCRdb ran MiXCR on the RACE reads and lists one entry per CDR3 protein. The sample holds about 350,000 distinct CDR3 sequences, nearly 6.5% seen once. Time point given: patch test 2, 6 weeks after DPC sensitization. Treatment described: therapeutic diphenylcyclopropenone sensitization with weekly scalp DPC. In every case, blood was obtained before the patch test was applied. Donors, patients with alopecia ranging from 18 to 70 years old and judged suitable for DPC, provided samples.

This TCR came from a woman aged 18-29 years with alopecia areata. Some clones in this sample may be carry-over from other donors' samples. Sequences were derived from whole blood, sampled in connection with sensitization to the hapten diphenylcyclopropenone (DPC). This chain links TRBV20-1 with TRBJ2-3, with D perhaps matching TRBD1 or TRBD2 (7 bases each). The DNA of the CDR3 is TGCAGTGTCCCTCAGGGGGGGCTGACAGATACGCAGTATTTT. This encodes CSVPQGGLTDTQYF.